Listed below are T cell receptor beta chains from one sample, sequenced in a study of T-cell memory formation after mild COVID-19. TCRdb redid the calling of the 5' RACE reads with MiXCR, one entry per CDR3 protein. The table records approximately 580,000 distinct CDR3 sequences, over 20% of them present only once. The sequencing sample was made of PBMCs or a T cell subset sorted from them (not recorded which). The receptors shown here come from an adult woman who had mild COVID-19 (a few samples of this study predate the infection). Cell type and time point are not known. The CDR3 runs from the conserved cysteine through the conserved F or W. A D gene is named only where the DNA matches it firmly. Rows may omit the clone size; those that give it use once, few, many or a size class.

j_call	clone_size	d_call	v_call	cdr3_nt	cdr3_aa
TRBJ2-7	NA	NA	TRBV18	TGTGCCAGCTCATCAAGAACGGGGGTTCTGGACGAGCAGTACTTC	CASSSRTGVLDEQYF
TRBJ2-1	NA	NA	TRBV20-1	TGCAGTGCTAGGTCGTGGGATCCCTCCAATGAGCAGTTCTTC	CSARSWDPSNEQFF
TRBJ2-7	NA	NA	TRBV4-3	TGCGCCAGCAGCCACCTGTTCGGGAGCGACTACGAGCAGTACTTC	CASSHLFGSDYEQYF
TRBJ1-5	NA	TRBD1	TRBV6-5	TGTGCCAGCAGTCCCAAAGGACAGGGGAAAAATCAGCCCCAGCATTTT	CASSPKGQGKNQPQHF
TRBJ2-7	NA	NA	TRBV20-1	TGCAGTGCTAGGGTTGGGGGAGCCTACGAGCAGTACTTC	CSARVGGAYEQYF
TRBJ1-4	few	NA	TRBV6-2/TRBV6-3	TGTGCCAGCAGTTACGTACCGGGTGATAATGAAAAACTGTTTTTT	CASSYVPGDNEKLFF
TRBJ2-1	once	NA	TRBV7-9	TGTGCCAGCAGCGCAGGGGGGTACAATGAGCAGTTCTTC	CASSAGGYNEQFF
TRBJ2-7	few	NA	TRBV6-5	TGTGCCAGCAGTTACCAGCCGGGGTACTCCTACGAGCAGTACTTC	CASSYQPGYSYEQYF
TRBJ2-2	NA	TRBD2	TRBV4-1	TGCGCCAGCAGCCAAGTCGGCGGCGGGAGGGCGTTAGGGCGTTGGGAGCTGTTTTTT	CASSQVGGGRALGRWELFF
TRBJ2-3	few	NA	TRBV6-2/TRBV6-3	TGTGCCTCCGCGGAGTACACAGATACGCAGTATTTT	CASAEYTDTQYF
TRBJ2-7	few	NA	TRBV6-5	TGTGCCAGCAGTTACTCTAGGTGGGAAGCTGCCTACGAGCAGTACTTC	CASSYSRWEAAYEQYF
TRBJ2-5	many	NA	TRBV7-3	TGTGCCAGCAGCCCCTCCGGGGGCTATCAAGAGACCCAGTACTTC	CASSPSGGYQETQYF
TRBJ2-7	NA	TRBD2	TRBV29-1	TGCAGCGTTCTCCCCGGGGGACTATCTGAGCAGTACTTC	CSVLPGGLSEQYF
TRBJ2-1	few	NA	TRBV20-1	TGCAGTGCTATTGGCTCCTACAATGAGCAGTTCTTC	CSAIGSYNEQFF
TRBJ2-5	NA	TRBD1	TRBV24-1	TGTGCCACCAGTGACCCCGTAGGGACAGACCAAGAGACCCAGTACTTC	CATSDPVGTDQETQYF
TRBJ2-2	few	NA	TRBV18	TGTGCCAGCTCACCAACACTCTCAGGGTCCGGGGAGCTGTTTTTT	CASSPTLSGSGELFF
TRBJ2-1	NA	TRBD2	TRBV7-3	TGTGCCAGCAGCTTACGGAGTGCCCTTAGCGGGGGGGCAGGGAATGAGCAGTTCTTC	CASSLRSALSGGAGNEQFF
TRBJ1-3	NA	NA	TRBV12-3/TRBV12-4	TGTGCCAGCAGTTTAGGGGGATCCCCTGGAAACACCATATATTTT	CASSLGGSPGNTIYF
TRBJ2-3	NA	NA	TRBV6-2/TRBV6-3	TGTGCCAGCCGACCGGTCGGACTAACCCCAGATACGCAGTATTTT	CASRPVGLTPDTQYF
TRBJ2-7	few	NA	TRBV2	TGTGCCAGCAGTGAGATAGGGGACACCTACGAGCAGTACTTC	CASSEIGDTYEQYF
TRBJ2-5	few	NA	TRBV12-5	TGTGCTAGTGGTTTGGGTTTATTGGTGGGGGCCGGAGAGACCCAGTACTTC	CASGLGLLVGAGETQYF
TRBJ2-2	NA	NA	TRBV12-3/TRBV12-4	TGTGCCAGCAGTTCGCGGACACTCACCGGGGAGCTGTTTTTT	CASSSRTLTGELFF
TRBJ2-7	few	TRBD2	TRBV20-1	TGCAGTGCTAGGAAGACTAGCGGGAGGTACGAGCAGTACTTC	CSARKTSGRYEQYF
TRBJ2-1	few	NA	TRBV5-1	TGCGCCAGCAGCAACGAGGGACCGATCAATGAGCAGTTCTTC	CASSNEGPINEQFF
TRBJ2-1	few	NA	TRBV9	TGTGCCAGCAGTCGCACAGGGTTTGGTCTATACAATGAGCAGTTCTTC	CASSRTGFGLYNEQFF
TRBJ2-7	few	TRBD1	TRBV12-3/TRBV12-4	TGTGCCAGCAGTTTCAGGGGGCCCCTCTCCTACGAGCAGTACTTC	CASSFRGPLSYEQYF
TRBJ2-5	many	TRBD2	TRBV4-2	TGTGCCAGCAGCCAAGAGGGGACTAGCGGGGGGGTGAAGACCCAGTACTTC	CASSQEGTSGGVKTQYF
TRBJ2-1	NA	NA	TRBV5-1	TGCGCCAGCAGCTCGGAGGGGACAGAGACCTACAATGAGCAGTTCTTC	CASSSEGTETYNEQFF